This TCR beta chain is drawn from a study of type 1 and type 2 diabetes patients. In the study overall: Donors were type 1 diabetes, type 2 diabetes, or nondiabetic controls. From PBMCs, CD4+ and CD8+ T cells were isolated by magnetic microbeads.

PCR was run on genomic DNA. Multiplex PCR with 30 forward and 13 reverse primers amplified the TCR beta CDR3. TCRdb recomputed calls from the multiplex PCR reads with MiXCR, one row per CDR3 protein. The sample lists 250,000 to 300,000 distinct CDR3 sequences; around 47% were seen once. Donors had no other autoimmune disease or infection in four weeks. Peripheral blood, about 9.7 milliliters per participant, was collected. Germline V gene lookup returns CDR1 MNHNY and CDR2 SVGAGI (reference sequence). The CDR3 runs 16 residues. V shed 3 bases and J shed 4 bases, with 13 bases lying between them. The sample taken for sequencing was peripheral blood mononuclear cells (PBMCs). The TCR originated in a man between 18 and 35 years old with type 2 diabetes. This sequence joins TRBV6-6 and TRBJ1-6; no reliable D call. The CDR3 nucleotides are TGTGCCAGCAGTTATGTTTCGAGGAATTATAATTCACCCCTCCACTTT. Translation gives CASSYVSRNYNSPLHF.